The 8 T cell receptor beta chains given below trace back to one sample, sequenced in a study of T cells after somatic rescue of genetic block. Profiling relied on immunoSEQ multiplex PCR, and the TCRdb table lists in-frame clones only, not all of them. This repertoire shows roughly 10,000 clones, around 70% found once; its top ten account for about 22%. Sequenced material: peripheral blood mononuclear cells (PBMCs). These receptors were obtained from a boy under 18.

This clone was recorded a few times. V is TRBV6-1 and J is TRBJ1-2; 7 bases fit TRBD1. The J segment lost 4 bases and the V segment lost 5 bases, leaving 7 bases of the junction unmatched. The CDR3 is made up of 14 amino acids. CDR1 and CDR2 (germline): MNHNS, SASEGT. CDR3 protein: CASSSLDRAYGYTF. In DNA form, the CDR3 reads TGTGCCAGCAGTAGTCTTGACAGGGCCTATGGCTACACCTTC.

The chain joins TRBV5-1 to TRBJ2-2; TRBD1 is a possible D gene (6 bases). The germline V gene has CDR1 SGHRS and CDR2 YFSETQ. Trimming pared 3 bases from V and 7 bases from J, leaving 10 bases between. CDR3 length equals 13 residues. CDR3 amino acids: CASSYRADGELFF. CDR3 nucleotides: TGCGCCAGCAGCTACAGGGCGGACGGGGAGCTGTTTTTT.

Details on this clone: Its ends do not fully match the called genes, so a read error is possible. The gene calls are TRBV27 and TRBJ2-3; D is uncertain. The CDR3 loop spans 10 amino acids. Germline values: CDR1 MNHEY, CDR2 SMNVEV (reference sequence). The CDR3 DNA reads as TGTGCCAGCAGTTTAGTCCTCGAGCTTTTT. It is translated as CASSLVLELF.

This clone is labeled as medium-sized. This CDR3 is CASRGRVTGELFF. CDR3 sequence (DNA): TGTGCCAGCAGGGGGAGGGTCACCGGGGAGCTGTTTTTT. V gene TRBV6-1 combines with J gene TRBJ2-2, with 7 bases lining up with TRBD2. There are 13 residues in the CDR3. V shed 6 bases, J shed 4 bases, and the junction held 2 bases outside the gene matches. Germline lookup yields CDR1 MNHNS and CDR2 SASEGT.

The chain is built from TRBV9 and TRBJ2-5; 7 bases agree with TRBD2. Trimming took 5 bases from V and 2 from J; bases not matched to a gene: 6. This CDR3 has 14 residues. CDR1 and CDR2 from the germline V gene are SGDLS and YYNGEE. The DNA of the CDR3 is TGTGCCAGCAGTCGCGGACTAGTACAAGAGACCCAGTACTTC. Translation: CASSRGLVQETQYF. The full variable domain, with the rest looked up from reference TRBV9 and TRBJ2-5, is DSGVTQTPKHLITATGQRVTLRCSPRSGDLSVYWYQQSLDQGLQFLIQYYNGEERAKGNILERFSAQQFPDLHSELNLSSLELGDSALYFCASSRGLVQETQYFGPGTRLLVL.

V is TRBV2 and J is TRBJ1-4; D ambiguous. V lost 6 bases and J 11 bases, leaving 16 bases between the germline ends. Per germline, CDR1 SNHLY and CDR2 FYNNEI. The CDR3 is 13 amino acids. CDR3 sequence: CASSVVLQSKLFF. The CDR3 coding sequence is TGTGCCAGCAGCGTGGTCCTCCAGTCCAAACTGTTTTTT.

The chain has TRBV6-5 and TRBJ1-4, with a possible D match to TRBD1 (5 bases). The CDR3 totals 13 residues. Trimming cost V 6 bases and J 7 bases, with 12 bases left between them. The germline CDR1 and CDR2 sequences are MNHEY and SVGAGI. The CDR3 reads CASRPRDFEKLFF. The CDR3 DNA is TGTGCCAGCAGACCTCGGGACTTTGAAAAACTGTTTTTT.

V and J are TRBV19 and TRBJ1-2, with D unclear. CDR3 length: 14 residues. The V end was cut by 1 base, the J end by 7 bases, with 13 bases between. From germline, CDR1 is LNHDA and CDR2 SQIVND (reference sequence). The DNA of the CDR3 is TGTGCCAGTAGTATAGTCGCCGGAGTGGGTGGCTACACCTTC. Protein product: CASSIVAGVGGYTF.